One and the same sample provided the 28 T cell receptor beta chains below, sequenced in a study of OX40 agonist ivuxolimab in advanced cancers. Some clones are missing from TCRdb's copy, which holds only in-frame ones; the method was immunoSEQ multiplex PCR. In the table there are tens of thousands of clones, approximately 91% of which are singletons. This material consisted of CD4+ or CD8+ T cells sorted from blood, taken in a trial of the OX40 agonist ivuxolimab. All receptors come from an adult with an advanced solid tumor such as melanoma, head and neck, liver or kidney cancer.

J is TRBJ1-3 and V is TRBV9, with D possibly TRBD1 on 5 matching bases. Germline V gene data show CDR1 as SGDLS and CDR2 as YYNGEE. There are 15 residues in the CDR3. V was clipped by 0 bases and J by 3 bases, with 10 bases between them. The CDR3 region is CASSVAPGVGNTIYF. In DNA form, the CDR3 reads TGTGCCAGCAGCGTAGCTCCGGGGGTTGGAAACACCATATATTTT.

The V call is TRBV11-2, the J call TRBJ2-5; D remains ambiguous. CDR1 SGHAT and CDR2 FQNNGV come from the germline V gene. CDR3 length: 15 residues. V shed 5 bases and J shed 5 bases, with 18 bases lying between them. The CDR3, as DNA: TGTGCCAGCAGCAAGCTAGGTGGGCCGGTGGAGACCCAGTACTTC. This codes for CASSKLGGPVETQYF.

The chain combines TRBV7-9 with TRBJ2-2; D remains ambiguous. Germline CDR1 and CDR2: SEHNR and FQNEAQ (reference sequence). V lost 2 bases, J lost 1 base, and 5 bases lay in between. This CDR3 has 14 residues. The CDR3 nucleotides read TGTGCCAGCAGCTTACTCTTGAACACCGGGGAGCTGTTTTTT. It translates to CASSLLLNTGELFF.

The chain carries TRBV7-2 and TRBJ1-4; the D gene is possibly TRBD1 (6 bases). CDR3 size: 15 residues. Trimming took 1 base from V and 4 from J, leaving 10 bases between them. Germline values: CDR1 SGHTA, CDR2 FQGNSA. CDR3 protein: CASSLVRGDNEKLFF. The CDR3 DNA follows: TGTGCCAGCAGCTTAGTCAGGGGCGATAATGAAAAACTGTTTTTT.

CDR3 DNA sequence: TGTGCCAGCAGTGTTGGTAGCGGAATGAACTACGAGCAGTACTTC. It specifies CASSVGSGMNYEQYF. The V call is TRBV11-2, the J call TRBJ2-7; possibly TRBD2 for D (6 bases). V was pared by 6 bases and J by 3 bases, with 18 bases between. Germline V CDR1 and CDR2: SGHAT, FQNNGV. CDR3 size: 15 residues.

The rearrangement joins TRBV2 to TRBJ2-2; TRBD2 agrees at 7 bases. The germline CDR1 and CDR2 sequences are SNHLY and FYNNEI. The CDR3 runs to 15 residues. V was pared by 4 bases and J by 5 bases, with 7 bases of the junction left unmatched. CDR3 region: CASSGSLGGTGELFF. CDR3 nucleotide sequence: TGTGCCAGCAGTGGAAGCCTGGGAGGGACCGGGGAGCTGTTTTTT.

Details on this clone: Other DNA sequences in the sample encode the same CDR3. V gene TRBV2 combines with J gene TRBJ2-5, with 7 bases aligning to TRBD2. The germline V gene encodes CDR1 SNHLY and CDR2 FYNNEI. With V trimmed by 4 bases and J by 5 bases, 4 bases remained unmatched. This CDR3 spans 13 amino acids. DNA for the CDR3: TGTGCCAGCAGTGGGACTAGAGGGGAGACCCAGTACTTC. It translates to CASSGTRGETQYF.

The chain employs TRBV5-4 and TRBJ1-6; D might be TRBD1 (6 bases). V gave up 1 base and J gave up 11 bases, with 13 bases separating them. The germline V gene encodes CDR1 SGHNT and CDR2 YYREEE (reference sequence). The CDR3 runs to 14 residues. CDR3 sequence: CASSLTGTVAPLHF. The CDR3 nucleotides read TGTGCCAGCAGCTTGACAGGGACTGTTGCACCCCTCCACTTT. The entire variable domain, with the rest obtained from reference TRBV5-4 and TRBJ1-6, is as follows: ETGVTQSPTHLIKTRGQQVTLRCSSQSGHNTVSWYQQALGQGPQFIFQYYREEENGRGNFPPRFSGLQFPNYSSELNVNALELDDSALYLCASSLTGTVAPLHFGNGTRLTVT.

This chain connects TRBV2 to TRBJ2-4; D is uncertain. Germline CDR1 is SNHLY and CDR2 is FYNNEI. V lost 7 bases, J lost 8 bases, and 9 bases lay in between. The CDR3 sequence is 11 residues long. The CDR3 reads CASIKGHIQYF. DNA for the CDR3: TGTGCCAGCATCAAAGGGCACATTCAGTACTTC.

The CDR3 is CASGSSALAGVETQYF. The CDR3 DNA follows: TGTGCTAGTGGTTCATCGGCACTAGCGGGAGTGGAGACCCAGTACTTC. This chain links TRBV12-5 with TRBJ2-5; 11 bases align to TRBD2. With 4 bases clipped from V and 5 bases from J, the junction kept 9 bases outside the gene matches. The CDR3 spans 16 residues. Germline V gene lookup returns CDR1 LGHNT and CDR2 FRNRAP. Complete variable domain (other parts from reference TRBV12-5 and TRBJ2-5): DARVTQTPRHKVTEMGQEVTMRCQPILGHNTVFWYRQTMMQGLELLAYFRNRAPLDDSGMPKDRFSAEMPDATLATLKIQPSEPRDSAVYFCASGSSALAGVETQYFGPGTRLLVL.

This sequence joins TRBV7-3 and TRBJ2-2; 8 bases fit TRBD2. The CDR3 loop spans 16 amino acids. The ends lost 5 bases at V and 5 bases at J; junction bases unmatched: 10. Germline V lookup: CDR1 SGHTA, CDR2 FQGTGA. CDR3 nucleotides: TGTGCCAGCAGCCTGGGTGTGACGGGAGGGACCGGGGAGCTGTTTTTT. Amino acid sequence: CASSLGVTGGTGELFF.

V and J are TRBV5-4 and TRBJ2-2, with D hard to call. The CDR3 length is 15 residues. The germline V gene has CDR1 SGHNT and CDR2 YYREEE (reference sequence). V dropped 0 bases and J dropped 4 bases, with 10 bases sitting between them. The CDR3 sequence: CASSLEVISTGELFF. In DNA, the CDR3 is TGTGCCAGCAGCTTGGAGGTGATCAGCACCGGGGAGCTGTTTTTT.

The chain combines TRBV2 with TRBJ2-5; D remains unclear. This CDR3 region has 15 residues. From germline, CDR1 is SNHLY and CDR2 FYNNEI. Trimming removed 6 bases from V and 2 bases from J, with 16 bases in between. The CDR3 DNA follows: TGTGCCAGCAGCGCCAGGAACCGGCTTCAAGAGACCCAGTACTTC. As protein: CASSARNRLQETQYF.

This chain joins TRBV27 and TRBJ1-1; a weak D match, TRBD1 (5 bases). Germline V gene data show CDR1 as MNHEY and CDR2 as SMNVEV (reference sequence). With 5 bases removed from V and 3 bases from J, the gap between germline ends came to 16 bases. This CDR3 is built from 15 residues. The CDR3 sequence: CASSPGTFPYTEAFF. CDR3 DNA sequence: TGTGCCAGCAGTCCCGGGACTTTTCCGTACACTGAAGCTTTCTTT.

Remarks on this clone: This same CDR3 is encoded by further DNA sequences in the sample. This chain joins TRBV7-2 and TRBJ2-5; D may be TRBD1 (6 bases). Trimming took 1 base from V and 5 from J, leaving 8 bases between them. Germline CDR1 and CDR2: SGHTA and FQGNSA. This CDR3 spans 13 amino acids. Here the CDR3 reads CASSLGQGETQYF. Here the CDR3 DNA reads TGTGCCAGCAGCTTAGGTCAGGGGGAGACCCAGTACTTC.

The chain has TRBV6-5 and TRBJ2-7; TRBD2 aligns across 9 bases. CDR1 and CDR2 (germline): MNHEY, SVGAGI. V lost 6 bases to trimming and J lost 4 bases; unmatched junction nucleotides: 4. The CDR3 totals 13 residues. CDR3 sequence: CASSGTSLYEQYF. For the CDR3, the DNA is TGTGCCAGCAGCGGGACTAGCCTGTACGAGCAGTACTTC.

This chain uses TRBV7-8 with TRBJ2-7; D perhaps matches TRBD2 (5 bases). CDR1 SGHVS and CDR2 FQNEAQ come from the germline V gene. V was clipped by 1 base and J by 4 bases, with 14 bases between them. The CDR3 is 15 amino acids. CDR3 in DNA: TGTGCCAGCAGCTTAGAGCGGCGCTACCCATACGAGCAGTACTTC. Its translation: CASSLERRYPYEQYF.

This chain connects TRBV7-9 to TRBJ2-3; the D gene is possibly TRBD2 (5 bases). The germline CDR1 and CDR2 sequences are SEHNR and FQNEAQ (reference sequence). The V end lost 8 bases, the J end lost 2 bases, and 8 bases lay between the germline ends. CDR3 size: 12 residues. The CDR3 DNA follows: TGTGCCAGCCGGACTTTCACAGATACGCAGTATTTT. The encoded protein is CASRTFTDTQYF.

The gene calls are TRBV4-2 and TRBJ2-1, with D possibly being TRBD1 (5 bases). From germline, CDR1 is LGHNA and CDR2 YNFKEQ. Trimming took 5 bases from V and 6 from J, leaving 23 bases between them. The CDR3 spans 17 residues. The CDR3 region is CASSVAEGAPWPNEQFF. The CDR3 bases are TGTGCCAGCAGCGTAGCCGAAGGGGCCCCGTGGCCCAATGAGCAGTTCTTC.

This chain uses TRBV5-1 with TRBJ2-3; 11 bases are shared with TRBD1. V lost 4 bases, J lost 3 bases, and 7 bases stayed unmatched. The CDR3 extends over 16 amino acids. Per the germline V gene, CDR1 is SGHRS and CDR2 is YFSETQ. The CDR3 DNA sequence: TGCGCCAGCAGCCCCGGGGACAGGGGGGTTACAGATACGCAGTATTTT. The encoded protein is CASSPGDRGVTDTQYF.

This chain connects TRBV2 to TRBJ2-2, with D hard to call. With 8 bases removed from V and 0 bases from J, the gap between germline ends came to 7 bases. The CDR3 covers 13 residues. Germline-derived CDR1 and CDR2 are SNHLY and FYNNEI. CDR3 residues: CASRSTNTGELFF. CDR3 sequence (DNA): TGTGCCAGCCGGAGTACGAACACCGGGGAGCTGTTTTTT.

This clone was seen once. This chain uses TRBV2 with TRBJ1-4; weak D call: TRBD1 (5 bases). V was trimmed by 6 bases and J by 3 bases, leaving 11 bases between them. CDR1 SNHLY and CDR2 FYNNEI come from the germline V gene. There are 14 residues in the CDR3. This CDR3 reads CASRADSSNEKLFF. The CDR3 DNA reads TGTGCCAGCAGGGCTGACAGCTCTAATGAAAAACTGTTTTTT.

This clone came up a few times. The V gene is TRBV18, the J gene TRBJ1-4; a possible D gene is TRBD1 (5 bases). The CDR3 is made up of 13 amino acids. The germline CDR1 and CDR2 sequences are KGHSH and LQKENI. With 5 bases removed from V and 7 bases from J, the gap between germline ends came to 11 bases. CDR3 DNA: TGTGCCAGCTCATCCCAGGGTGGTGAAAAACTGTTTTTT. Residues: CASSSQGGEKLFF.

This chain uses TRBV5-1 with TRBJ2-7; D possibly matches TRBD1 or TRBD2 (5 bases each). This CDR3 spans 13 amino acids. The V gene's germline CDR1 is SGHRS and CDR2 YFSETQ. Trimming cost V 0 bases and J 3 bases, with 7 bases left between them. CDR3 residues: CASSLGGYYEQYF. In DNA form, the CDR3 reads TGCGCCAGCAGCTTGGGGGGGTACTACGAGCAGTACTTC.

The V and J genes are TRBV28 and TRBJ1-2, with D possibly being TRBD1 (6 bases). CDR1 is MDHEN, CDR2 SYDVKM, per germline. The CDR3 has 18 amino acids. Between the trimmed V and J ends, which lost 4 bases and 3 bases, there was a span of 24 bases. For the CDR3, the DNA is TGTGCCAGCAGTTCTCTAGACCCTGGACAGTCGAGATACTATGGCTACACCTTC. This encodes CASSSLDPGQSRYYGYTF.

V gene TRBV7-9 combines with J gene TRBJ2-1, with 10 bases that match TRBD2. J lost 6 bases, V lost 3 bases, and 8 bases had no gene match. This CDR3 is built from 16 residues. Germline V CDR1 and CDR2: SEHNR, FQNEAQ (reference sequence). The CDR3 region is CASSLLGSGRGNEQFF. The CDR3 DNA follows: TGTGCCAGCAGCTTGCTGGGCAGCGGGAGGGGCAATGAGCAGTTCTTC. Filled out from reference TRBV7-9 and TRBJ2-1, the complete variable domain reads DTGVSQNPRHKITKRGQNVTFRCDPISEHNRLYWYRQTLGQGPEFLTYFQNEAQLEKSRLLSDRFSAERPKGSFSTLEIQRTEQGDSAMYLCASSLLGSGRGNEQFFGPGTRLTVL.

The chain uses TRBV7-2 and TRBJ1-5; D unclear. This CDR3 region has 13 residues. The germline CDR1 and CDR2 sequences are SGHTA and FQGNSA. V lost 3 bases, J lost 2 bases, and 5 bases lay in between. CDR3 protein: CASSFGGNQPQHF. The CDR3 coding sequence is TGTGCCAGCAGCTTTGGGGGCAATCAGCCCCAGCATTTT.

The chain employs TRBV28 and TRBJ2-7, with 12 nucleotides matching TRBD1. V lost 6 bases and J lost 1; bases outside the gene matches: 4. Germline lookup yields CDR1 MDHEN and CDR2 SYDVKM. The CDR3 loop spans 15 amino acids. CDR3 amino acids: CASRGQGAVSYEQYF. As DNA, the CDR3 is TGTGCCAGCAGGGGACAGGGGGCGGTTTCCTACGAGCAGTACTTC.